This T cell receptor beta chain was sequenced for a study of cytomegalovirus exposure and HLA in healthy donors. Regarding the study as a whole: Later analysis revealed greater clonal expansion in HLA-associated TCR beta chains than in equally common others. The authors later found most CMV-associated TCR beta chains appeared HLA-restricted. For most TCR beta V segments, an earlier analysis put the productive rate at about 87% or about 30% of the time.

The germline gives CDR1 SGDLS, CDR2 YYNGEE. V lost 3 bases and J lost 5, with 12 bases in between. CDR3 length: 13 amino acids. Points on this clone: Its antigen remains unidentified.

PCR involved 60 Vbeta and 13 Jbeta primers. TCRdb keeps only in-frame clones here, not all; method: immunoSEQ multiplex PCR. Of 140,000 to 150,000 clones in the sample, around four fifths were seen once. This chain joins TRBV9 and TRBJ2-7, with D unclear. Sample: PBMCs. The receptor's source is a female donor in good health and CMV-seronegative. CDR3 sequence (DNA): TGTGCCAGCAGCGCGGATCCGGCGGACGAGCAGTACTTC. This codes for CASSADPADEQYF.